This T cell receptor (beta chain) was sequenced during a study of cytomegalovirus exposure and HLA in healthy donors. The PCR employed 60 Vbeta primers together with 13 Jbeta primers. Repertoires were generated with immunoSEQ multiplex PCR, while TCRdb's copy carries only in-frame clones and drops some. The table for this sample gives 60,000 to 100,000 clones. Broader study findings: A later analysis linked about 17,000 TCR beta sequences to HLA alleles at 0.05 false discovery rate.

Remarks on this clone: Its target is unknown.

V dropped 1 base and J dropped 1; count of bases not matched to a gene: 3. Germline-derived CDR1 and CDR2 are SGDLS and YYNGEE. The CDR3 has 15 residues. The rearrangement uses TRBV9 and TRBJ2-7; 9 nucleotides match TRBD1. The source material was PBMCs. This TCR was recovered from a man aged 25-40 years in good health and CMV-seronegative. CDR3 amino acids: CASSVSGTGSYEQYF. The CDR3 nucleotides read TGTGCCAGCAGCGTATCCGGGACAGGGTCCTACGAGCAGTACTTC.